This T cell receptor (beta chain) came from a study of T and B cells in COVID-19 patients. Study at large: The recovered patients had mostly mild to moderate COVID-19 with outpatient management.

Trimming stripped 10 bases from V and 2 bases from J, with 24 bases between. The CDR3 has 17 residues. CDR1 is MNHEY and CDR2 is SVGAGI in the germline V gene. Study-wide points: Highly clonal in active COVID-19, TRB repertoires exceeded healthy-donor diversity and richness at recovery. In COVID-19 patients, T cell receptor beta variable and joining gene use was reportedly strongly skewed.

From blood, about 250-500 ng of genomic DNA served as TRB template. Multiplex PCR with BIOMED2 TRB-A/B primer pools amplified TRB rearrangements. TCRdb called the multiplex PCR reads again in MiXCR, with one record for every CDR3 protein. The sample carries over 8,000 distinct CDR3 sequences, approximately 40% recorded once. This clonotype was seen a single time. Its target is unknown. V usage is TRBV6-5 and J usage is TRBJ2-4; D assignment may be TRBD1 or TRBD2 (5 bases each). Sequencing was carried out using blood. The source is a human donor with active COVID-19. The chain's CDR3 is CATEGLGLGETKNIQYF. Written as DNA, the CDR3 is TGTGCCACCGAAGGGCTGGGATTGGGGGAAACCAAAAACATTCAGTACTTC.